This TCR beta chain was profiled in a study of blood T cell repertoires in COVID-19. Across the study: T cells, B-cell-depleted T cells, or PBMCs provided the cDNA or gDNA that served as material.

This clone is a singleton in its sample. Germline-derived CDR1 and CDR2 are MNHEY and SMNVEV (reference sequence). Trimming cost V 6 bases and J 5 bases; bases outside gene matches: 10. This CDR3 is built from 15 residues. Profiled with immunoSEQ multiplex PCR; TCRdb holds only in-frame clones, not every one. The data contain roughly 100,000 clones, 86% of them singletons. Sequences were obtained from peripheral blood. The TCR originated in a man at least 80 years old with acute or convalescent COVID-19. The J gene is TRBJ2-1, the V gene TRBV27, with 7 bases identical to TRBD2. CDR3 protein: CASSFLADVNNEQFF. The CDR3 DNA reads TGTGCCAGCAGCTTTCTAGCGGACGTAAACAATGAGCAGTTCTTC.